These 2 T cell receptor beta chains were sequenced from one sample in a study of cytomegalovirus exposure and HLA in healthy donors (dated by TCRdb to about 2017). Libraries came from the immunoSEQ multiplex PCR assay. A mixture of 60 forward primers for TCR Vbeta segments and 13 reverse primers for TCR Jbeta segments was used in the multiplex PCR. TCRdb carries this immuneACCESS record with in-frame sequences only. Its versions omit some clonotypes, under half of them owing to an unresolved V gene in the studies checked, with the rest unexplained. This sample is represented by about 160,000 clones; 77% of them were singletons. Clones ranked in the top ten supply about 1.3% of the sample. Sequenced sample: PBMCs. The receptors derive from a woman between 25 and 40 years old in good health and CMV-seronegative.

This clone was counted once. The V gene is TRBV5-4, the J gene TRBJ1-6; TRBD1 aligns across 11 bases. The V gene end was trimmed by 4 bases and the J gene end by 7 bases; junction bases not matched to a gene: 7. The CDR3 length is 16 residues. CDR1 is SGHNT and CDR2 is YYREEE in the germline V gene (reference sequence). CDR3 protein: CASSGGTGGLNSPLHF. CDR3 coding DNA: TGTGCCAGCAGCGGAGGGACAGGGGGGCTGAATTCACCCCTCCACTTT.

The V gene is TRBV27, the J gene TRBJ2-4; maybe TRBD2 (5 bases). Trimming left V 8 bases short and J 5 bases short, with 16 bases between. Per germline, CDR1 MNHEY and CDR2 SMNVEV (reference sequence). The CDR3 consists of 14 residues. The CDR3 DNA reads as TGTGCCAGCCGAAGTGGACTGCGGGAAAACATTCAGTACTTC. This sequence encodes CASRSGLRENIQYF.